This T cell receptor beta chain was retrieved from a study of siplizumab effects on memory and regulatory T cells (dated by TCRdb to the late 2010s). In terms of the full investigation: The study looked at the effect of siplizumab, an anti-CD2 antibody, on alloreactive T-cell subsets in allogeneic mixed lymphocyte reactions made from human PBMCs. General findings and caveats noted by the study authors: Compared with memory T cells, unstimulated naive T cells appeared more diverse, and naive cells seemed to make a substantial contribution to the alloresponse. Siplizumab significantly lowered the cumulative frequency of alloreactive sequences that could be traced to unstimulated CD4+ memory T cells. Among mappable alloreactive CD4+ clones, an average Treg-derived fraction of roughly 71% was observed with siplizumab, compared with approximately 26% in control reactions. Because sequences below about 10^-5 frequency were poorly captured, only a minor fraction of alloreactive clones could be mapped to unstimulated subsets. For roughly 75-96% of proliferating CD4+ or CD8+ clones, no naive or memory phenotype could be assigned. The suppressive function of proliferating Tregs from siplizumab cultures was not functionally confirmed.

Sorted unstimulated T cells and proliferating T cells recovered from mixed lymphocyte reactions were subjected to TCRbeta CDR3 sequencing. Fresh whole blood from fewer than 11 HLA-typed healthy donors was used to isolate PBMCs. Unstimulated CD4+ non-regulatory T cells were FACS-sorted to map the origin of alloreactive clones. Receptor amplification or capture employed the immunoSEQ multiplex PCR assay. Approximately 100,000 TCR templates per sample were assayed on the deep sequencing platform. Genomic DNA extracted from sorted T cells was used for TCRbeta CDR3 sequencing. Regarding the original processing steps: The R programming language was used for the clonal analysis of the TCRbeta CDR3 data. Comparing unstimulated samples against CFSE-low samples taken after the reaction was how alloreactive CD4+ and CD8+ clones were defined. Regulatory or non-regulatory origin of alloreactive CD4+ clones was assigned by matching sequences to the sorted unstimulated Treg and non-Treg repertoires. This is the immuneACCESS table as TCRdb keeps it, with only in-frame sequences that have V and J called. A part of the clones is gone; compared with another copy, unresolved V genes explain less than half, and the rest is unexplained. That table is the source of V, J and clone size, and D and trimming were worked out from the DNA. This sample comprises about 100,000 clones, about 94% of them detected only once. 1% to 1.5% of the sample is held by the ten biggest clonotypes.

Remarks on this clone: Its antigen is still unknown. No per-base quality is available; no much larger clone lies one base away.

Taken from the germline V gene (reference sequence), the CDR1 and CDR2 loops are LNHDA and SQIVND. After removal of 1 base from V and 7 bases from J, the junction retains 9 bases not matched to a gene. From cysteine to phenylalanine, the CDR3 is 16 amino acids long. Of the read, only the CDR3 DNA is kept; its 48 bases are in frame from base 1. Recombination linked TRBV19 to TRBJ2-1; 8 nucleotides in the junction match TRBD1. The specimen was non-Treg CD4+ T cells sorted from blood. Reading the label with the study, this specimen's cell subset or site is: FACS-sorted unstimulated CD4+ non-regulatory T cells. The clonotype originates from a human donor in good health. In nucleotides, the sequence is TGTGCCAGTAGTATAGGAGCGCAGGGGGCGATTAATGAGCAGTTCTTC. Translation gives CASSIGAQGAINEQFF.